The subject of this entry is one TCR beta chain. An end of the junction does not agree with germline; a read error may underlie this. It was with random hexamers that 0.5 to 1 ug RNA was reverse transcribed. The immunoSEQ assay covered 54 Vbeta and 13 Jbeta segments for CDR3. TCRdb analysed the immunoSEQ multiplex PCR reads with MiXCR anew, one entry per CDR3 protein. Of under 150,000 distinct CDR3 sequences detected, 94% appear once; the ten largest clones hold 0.27%. Per the germline V gene, CDR1 is SSHAT and CDR2 is FNYEAQ (reference sequence). This CDR3 has 15 amino acids. This entry comes from a study of CD8 T cells in Susac syndrome. Healthy donors acted as controls, with matching for age and sex.

The chain recombines TRBV7-7 with TRBJ2-5, with 7 bases that match TRBD2. This TCR derives from a human donor in good health. The sequenced sample was CD8+ T cells from PBMCs. The CDR3 DNA follows: TGTGCTAGCAGCTTAAGCGGGAATTGGCAAGAGACCCAGTACTTC. Translating gives CASSLSGNWQETQYF.